Sequencing of this TCR beta chain was carried out in a study of cytomegalovirus exposure and HLA in healthy donors. Study-wide results and caveats: The investigators catalogued some 160 TCR beta chains as cytomegalovirus-associated. One later analysis, an examination of the 120 validation repertoires, found that first-cohort TCR clusters tended to co-occur in them. Reportedly, diagnosis of cytomegalovirus status by the classifier showed high specificity and sensitivity.

This table comes from immunoSEQ multiplex PCR, and its TCRdb copy is limited to in-frame clones, with some not included. The table records about 240,000 clones, 80% to 90% of them present only once. The donors formed part of the approximately 130-subject validation cohort, distinct from the approximately 630-subject first cohort. This clone came up once. Its antigen is not identified. V lost 6 bases to trimming and J lost 3 bases; unmatched junction nucleotides: 11. The CDR3 totals 15 residues. Germline assignment: CDR1 MDHEN and CDR2 SYDVKM. The sequence derives from a man younger than 30 in good health and CMV-seronegative. Input material: PBMCs. This rearrangement joins TRBV28 to TRBJ2-7; 7 bases align to TRBD1. CDR3 bases: TGTGCCAGCAGACCTAGTCCGGGACAGAACTACGAGCAGTACTTC. It translates to CASRPSPGQNYEQYF.